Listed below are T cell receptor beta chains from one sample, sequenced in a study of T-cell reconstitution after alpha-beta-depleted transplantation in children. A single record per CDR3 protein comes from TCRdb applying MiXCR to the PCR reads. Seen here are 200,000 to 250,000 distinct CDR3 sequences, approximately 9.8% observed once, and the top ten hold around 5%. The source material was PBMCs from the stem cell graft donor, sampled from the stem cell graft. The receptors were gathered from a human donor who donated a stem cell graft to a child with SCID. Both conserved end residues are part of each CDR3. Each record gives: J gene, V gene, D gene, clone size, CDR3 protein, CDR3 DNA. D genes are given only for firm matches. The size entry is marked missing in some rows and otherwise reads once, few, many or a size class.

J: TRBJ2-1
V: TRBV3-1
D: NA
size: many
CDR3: CASSHRDLGEQFF
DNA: TGTGCCAGCAGCCACCGGGACTTGGGTGAGCAGTTCTTC

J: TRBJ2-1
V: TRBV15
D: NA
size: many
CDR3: CATSDGGVEQFF
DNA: TGTGCCACCAGCGATGGTGGCGTTGAGCAGTTCTTC

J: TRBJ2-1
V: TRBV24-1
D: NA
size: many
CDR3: CATSDGGLIGNEQFF
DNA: TGTGCCACCAGTGATGGCGGCTTAATTGGGAATGAGCAGTTCTTC

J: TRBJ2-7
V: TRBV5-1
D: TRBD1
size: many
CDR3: CASSTQTGASYEQYF
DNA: TGCGCCAGCAGCACCCAGACAGGGGCTTCCTACGAGCAGTACTTC

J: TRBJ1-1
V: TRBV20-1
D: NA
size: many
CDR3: CSATRVMNTEAFF
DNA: TGCAGTGCTACCAGGGTAATGAACACTGAAGCTTTCTTT

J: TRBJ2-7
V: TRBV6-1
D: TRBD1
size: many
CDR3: CASSERQGPVHEQYF
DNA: TGTGCCAGCAGTGAAAGACAGGGGCCAGTCCACGAGCAGTACTTC

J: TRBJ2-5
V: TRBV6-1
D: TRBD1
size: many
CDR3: CASSGTGQVETQYF
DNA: TGTGCCAGCAGTGGGACAGGGCAGGTTGAGACCCAGTACTTC

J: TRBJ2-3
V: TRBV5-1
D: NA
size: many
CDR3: CASSLNLGRPGDTQYF
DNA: TGCGCCAGCAGCTTGAATCTGGGCCGTCCCGGGGATACGCAGTATTTT

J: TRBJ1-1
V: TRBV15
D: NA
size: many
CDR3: CATRIRAGTNTEAFF
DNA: TGTGCCACCAGGATACGGGCCGGCACGAACACTGAAGCTTTCTTT

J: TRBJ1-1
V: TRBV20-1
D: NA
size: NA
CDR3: CSARSTVNTEAFF
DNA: TGCAGTGCTAGGTCCACGGTGAACACTGAAGCTTTCTTT

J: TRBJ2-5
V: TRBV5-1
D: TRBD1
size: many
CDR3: CASSTGQANSETQYF
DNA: TGCGCCAGCAGCACGGGACAGGCTAATAGTGAGACCCAGTACTTC

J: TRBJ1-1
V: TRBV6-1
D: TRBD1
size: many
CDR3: CASTPTGFVTEAFF
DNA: TGTGCCAGCACCCCGACAGGGTTTGTGACTGAAGCTTTCTTT

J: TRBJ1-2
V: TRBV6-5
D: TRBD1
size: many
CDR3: CASSYGVQGASNGYTF
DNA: TGTGCCAGCAGTTACGGTGTGCAGGGGGCATCGAATGGCTACACCTTC

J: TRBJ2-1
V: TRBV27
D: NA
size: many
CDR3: CASSLGYGMRNEQF
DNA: TGTGCCAGCAGTTTAGGGTACGGCATGAGAAATGAGCAGTTC

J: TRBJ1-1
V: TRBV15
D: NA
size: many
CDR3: CATTGTLNTEAFF
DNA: TGTGCCACCACCGGGACACTGAACACTGAAGCTTTCTTT

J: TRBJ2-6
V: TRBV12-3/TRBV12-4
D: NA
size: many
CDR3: CASSLDLGSGANVLTF
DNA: TGTGCCAGCAGTTTAGATCTAGGGTCTGGGGCCAACGTCCTGACTTTC

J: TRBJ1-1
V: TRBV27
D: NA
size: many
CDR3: CASRPWGGIVFF
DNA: TGTGCCAGCAGACCGTGGGGCGGGATAGTTTTCTTT

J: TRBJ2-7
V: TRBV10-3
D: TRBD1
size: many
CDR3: CAISGLDRVVSEQYF
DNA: TGTGCCATCAGTGGACTGGACAGGGTAGTTTCCGAGCAGTACTTC

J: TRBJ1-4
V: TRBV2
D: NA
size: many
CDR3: CASSVLSNEKLFF
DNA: TGTGCCAGCAGTGTTTTGAGTAATGAAAAACTGTTTTTT

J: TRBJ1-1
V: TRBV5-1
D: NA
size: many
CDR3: CASSRSSAAGAFF
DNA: TGCGCCAGCAGCCGCTCTTCGGCCGCCGGGGCTTTCTTT

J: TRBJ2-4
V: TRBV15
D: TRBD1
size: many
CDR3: CATSRDPGGIKNIQYF
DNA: TGTGCCACCAGCAGAGACCCAGGGGGCATCAAAAACATTCAGTACTTC

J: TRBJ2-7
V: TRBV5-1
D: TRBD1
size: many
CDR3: CASSQDRGATNEQYF
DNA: TGCGCCAGCAGCCAGGACAGGGGCGCTACTAACGAGCAGTACTTC

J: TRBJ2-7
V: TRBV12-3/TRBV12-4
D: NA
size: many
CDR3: CASSALGTGDSYEQYF
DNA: TGTGCCAGCAGTGCCCTGGGTACTGGGGACTCCTACGAGCAGTACTTC

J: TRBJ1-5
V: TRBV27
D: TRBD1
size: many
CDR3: CASSPRDRGFESNQPQHF
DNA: TGTGCCAGCAGTCCAAGGGACAGGGGATTCGAGAGCAATCAGCCCCAGCATTTT

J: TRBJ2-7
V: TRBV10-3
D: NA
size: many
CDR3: CAISETTGGVYEQYF
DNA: TGTGCCATCAGTGAGACGACAGGAGGGGTCTACGAGCAGTACTTC

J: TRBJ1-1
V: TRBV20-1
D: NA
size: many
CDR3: CSARVPGSEAFF
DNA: TGCAGTGCTAGAGTCCCAGGGTCTGAAGCTTTCTTT

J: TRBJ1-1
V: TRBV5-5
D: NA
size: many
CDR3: CASSLWVNTEAFF
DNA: TGTGCCAGCAGCTTGTGGGTGAACACTGAAGCTTTCTTT

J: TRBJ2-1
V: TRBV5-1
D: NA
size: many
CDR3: CASNNGLYNEQFF
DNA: TGCGCCAGCAACAATGGACTCTACAATGAGCAGTTCTTC

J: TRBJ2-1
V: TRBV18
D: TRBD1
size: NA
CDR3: CASSQGAGFDEQFF
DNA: TGTGCCAGCTCTCAGGGGGCGGGGTTCGATGAGCAGTTCTTC

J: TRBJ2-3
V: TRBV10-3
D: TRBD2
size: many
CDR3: CASSSGDGTDTQYF
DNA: TGTGCCAGCTCTAGCGGGGATGGCACAGATACGCAGTATTTT

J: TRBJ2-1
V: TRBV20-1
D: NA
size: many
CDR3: CSAHWDVEQFF
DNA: TGCAGTGCTCATTGGGATGTGGAGCAGTTCTTC

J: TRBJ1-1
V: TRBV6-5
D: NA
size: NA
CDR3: CASSSPGEAEAFF
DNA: TGTGCCAGCAGTTCCCCAGGGGAAGCTGAAGCTTTCTTT

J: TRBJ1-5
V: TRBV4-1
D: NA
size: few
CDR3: CASSPATRGVSNQPQHF
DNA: TGCGCCAGCAGCCCCGCTACGCGGGGTGTAAGCAATCAGCCCCAGCATTTT

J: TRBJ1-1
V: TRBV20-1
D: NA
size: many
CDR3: CSATLGQSWTEAFF
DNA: TGCAGTGCTACCCTAGGACAGAGCTGGACTGAAGCTTTCTTT

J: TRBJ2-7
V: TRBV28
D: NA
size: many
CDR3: CATRTGSAVYEQYF
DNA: TGTGCCACCAGAACAGGCTCGGCGGTCTACGAGCAGTACTTC

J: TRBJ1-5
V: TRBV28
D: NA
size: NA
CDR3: CASSLYGGQPQHF
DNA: TGTGCCAGCAGTTTATATGGGGGACAGCCCCAGCATTTT

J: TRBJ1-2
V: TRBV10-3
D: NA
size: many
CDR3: CAISESTGAGYGYTF
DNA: TGTGCCATCAGTGAGTCGACGGGCGCCGGCTATGGCTACACCTTC

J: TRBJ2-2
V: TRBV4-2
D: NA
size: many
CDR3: CASSQGTAGELFF
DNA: TGTGCCAGCAGCCAAGGGACTGCCGGGGAGCTGTTTTTT

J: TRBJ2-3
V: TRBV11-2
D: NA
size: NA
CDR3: CASSFRDITDTQYF
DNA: TGTGCCAGCAGCTTCCGGGACATCACAGATACGCAGTATTTT

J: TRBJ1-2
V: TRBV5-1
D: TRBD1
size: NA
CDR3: CASSSPGQGDYGYTF
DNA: TGCGCCAGCAGCTCGCCGGGACAGGGGGACTATGGCTACACCTTC

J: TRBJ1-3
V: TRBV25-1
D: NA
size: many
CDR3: CASSERGSVNTIYF
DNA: TGTGCCAGCAGTGAAAGGGGTAGCGTCAACACCATATATTTT

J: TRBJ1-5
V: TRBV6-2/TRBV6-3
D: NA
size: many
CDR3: CASTRTGNQPQHF
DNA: TGTGCCAGCACCCGTACCGGAAATCAGCCCCAGCATTTT

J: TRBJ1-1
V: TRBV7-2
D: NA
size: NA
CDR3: CASSFKGVDTEAFF
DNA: TGTGCCAGCAGCTTTAAGGGGGTGGACACTGAAGCTTTCTTT

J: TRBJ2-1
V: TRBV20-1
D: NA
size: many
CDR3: CSARVPHNEQFF
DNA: TGCAGTGCTAGAGTTCCCCACAATGAGCAGTTCTTC

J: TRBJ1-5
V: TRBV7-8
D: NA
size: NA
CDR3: CASSSSDSVARAQHF
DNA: TGTGCCAGCAGCTCATCAGACAGTGTCGCGCGAGCGCAGCATTTT

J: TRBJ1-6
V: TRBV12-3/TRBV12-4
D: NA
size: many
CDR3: CASSLQDSNSPLHF
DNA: TGTGCCAGCAGTTTACAGGACAGTAATTCACCCCTCCACTTT